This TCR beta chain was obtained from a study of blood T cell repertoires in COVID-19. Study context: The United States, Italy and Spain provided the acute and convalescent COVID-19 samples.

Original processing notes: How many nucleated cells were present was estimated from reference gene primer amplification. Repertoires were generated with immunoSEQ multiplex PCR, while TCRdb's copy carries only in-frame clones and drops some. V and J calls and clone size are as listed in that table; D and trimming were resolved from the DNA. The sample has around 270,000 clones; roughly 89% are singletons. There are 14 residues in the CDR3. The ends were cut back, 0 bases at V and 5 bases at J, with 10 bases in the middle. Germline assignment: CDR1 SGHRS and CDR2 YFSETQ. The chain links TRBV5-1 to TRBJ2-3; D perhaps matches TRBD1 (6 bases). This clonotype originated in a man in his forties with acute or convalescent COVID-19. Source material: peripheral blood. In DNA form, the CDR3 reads TGCGCCAGCAGCTTGGACCCCAGGGGAGATACGCAGTATTTT. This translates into CASSLDPRGDTQYF. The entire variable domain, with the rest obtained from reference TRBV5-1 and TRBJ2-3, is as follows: KAGVTQTPRYLIKTRGQQVTLSCSPISGHRSVSWYQQTPGQGLQFLFEYFSETQRNKGNFPGRFSGRQFSNSRSEMNVSTLELGDSALYLCASSLDPRGDTQYFGPGTRLTVL.